A single sample gave rise to the 11 T cell receptor beta chains below, sequenced in a study of cytomegalovirus exposure and HLA in healthy donors. The PCR ran on 60 Vbeta and 13 Jbeta primers. Sequenced by immunoSEQ multiplex PCR; TCRdb stores in-frame clones only, minus some. The profile shows some 160,000 clones, 60% to 85% of them singletons. Sequenced input: PBMCs. These receptor sequences come from a woman aged 25 to 39 in good health and CMV-seronegative.

CDR3 coding DNA: TGTTCCACCTCTCTTTGGGGGGAGGGGTTCGCGAATCAGCCCCAGCATTTT. It encodes CSTSLWGEGFANQPQHF. This chain links TRBV7-9 with TRBJ1-5; possibly TRBD1 for D (5 bases). Germline CDR1 reads SEHNR; CDR2 reads FQNEAQ (reference sequence). The CDR3 extends over 17 amino acids. The complete variable domain, with remaining parts taken from reference TRBV7-9 and TRBJ1-5, reads DTGVSQNPRHKITKRGQNVTFRCDPISEHNRLYWYRQTLGQGPEFLTYFQNEAQLEKSRLLSDRFSAERPKGSFSTLEIQRTEQGDSAMYLCSTSLWGEGFANQPQHFGDGTRLSIL.

The V gene is TRBV7-2, the J gene TRBJ2-2; perhaps TRBD1 as D (7 bases). Germline V gene lookup returns CDR1 SGHTA and CDR2 FQGNSA. V was pared by 5 bases and J by 3 bases, with 16 bases between. This CDR3 is built from 16 residues. As DNA, the CDR3 is TGTGCCAGCAGCCCCCGGGAGACAGGGTACACCGGGGAGCTGTTTTTT. Translation: CASSPRETGYTGELFF.

This clone was counted between two and nine times. V is TRBV27 and J is TRBJ2-1, with D unclear. The CDR3 covers 14 residues. Germline V gene lookup returns CDR1 MNHEY and CDR2 SMNVEV (reference sequence). V was pared by 3 bases and J by 3 bases, with 9 bases between. DNA for the CDR3: TGTGCCAGCAGTTTGGCGACTTTCTACAATGAGCAGTTCTTC. It is translated as CASSLATFYNEQFF.

J is TRBJ1-5 and V is TRBV19, with a possible D match to TRBD1 (5 bases). Trimming shortened V by 6 bases and J by 2 bases, and 14 bases separated the two germline ends. Per germline, CDR1 LNHDA and CDR2 SQIVND (reference sequence). CDR3 length: 15 residues. In DNA form, the CDR3 reads TGTGCCAGTAGGGCCCAGGGTGGCGGCAATCAGCCCCAGCATTTT. As protein: CASRAQGGGNQPQHF.

This clone was recorded a few times. This chain joins TRBV6-6 and TRBJ2-7, with a possible D match to TRBD1 (6 bases). The germline V gene has CDR1 MNHNY and CDR2 SVGAGI (reference sequence). Trimming took off 5 bases at V and 10 bases at J, with 12 bases between the two ends. This CDR3 contains 11 residues. This CDR3 reads CASSQQDSQYF. Written as DNA, the CDR3 is TGTGCCAGCAGTCAGCAGGACAGCCAGTACTTC.

The chain recombines TRBV6-1 with TRBJ2-7; 7 bases agree with TRBD1. Germline V gene sequence: CDR1 MNHNS, CDR2 SASEGT. There are 17 residues in the CDR3. The junction had 12 bases not matched to a gene; V was cut back by 1 base and J by 3 bases. CDR3 bases: TGTGCCAGCAGTGAAGGCCCTACAGGGGATGGTTTCTACGAGCAGTACTTC. Protein product: CASSEGPTGDGFYEQYF.

This chain links TRBV9 with TRBJ2-7; 9 bases line up with TRBD2. The CDR3 runs to 16 residues. CDR1 is SGDLS, CDR2 YYNGEE, per germline. J was trimmed by 2 bases and V by 3 bases; bases with no gene match: 9. For the CDR3, the DNA is TGTGCCAGCAGCGGGGGCCCGACTAGCGGAACCTACGAGCAGTACTTC. Protein sequence: CASSGGPTSGTYEQYF. The whole variable domain, remainder taken from reference TRBV9 and TRBJ2-7, is DSGVTQTPKHLITATGQRVTLRCSPRSGDLSVYWYQQSLDQGLQFLIQYYNGEERAKGNILERFSAQQFPDLHSELNLSSLELGDSALYFCASSGGPTSGTYEQYFGPGTRLTVT.

The CDR3 sequence is CASSGRTVSTDTQYF. CDR3 bases: TGTGCCAGCAGTGGTCGGACAGTTAGCACAGATACGCAGTATTTT. The rearrangement joins TRBV6-1 to TRBJ2-3; D perhaps matches TRBD1 (6 bases). This CDR3 spans 15 amino acids. Germline CDR1 is MNHNS and CDR2 is SASEGT. Trimming took off 4 bases at V and 0 bases at J, with 11 bases between the two ends.

This sequence joins TRBV6-5 and TRBJ1-2; 11 bases agree with TRBD1. The CDR3 spans 15 residues. In germline, CDR1 is MNHEY, CDR2 SVGAGI. V shed 9 bases, J shed 8 bases, and the junction held 14 bases outside the gene matches. CDR3 loop: CASTKGRDRGIGYTF. CDR3 bases: TGTGCCAGTACAAAAGGCCGGGACAGGGGGATAGGCTACACCTTC.

The rearrangement joins TRBV2 to TRBJ1-2; D unresolved. Looked up from germline, CDR1 is SNHLY and CDR2 is FYNNEI. With 6 bases removed from V and 7 bases from J, the gap between germline ends came to 9 bases. This CDR3 region has 11 residues. As DNA, the CDR3 is TGTGCCAGCAGGCGGCTGCGTGGCTACACCTTC. Protein product: CASRRLRGYTF.

The chain couples TRBV5-1 to TRBJ1-6; a weak D match, TRBD1 (5 bases). The length of the CDR3 is 14 residues. Germline values: CDR1 SGHRS, CDR2 YFSETQ. V shed 4 bases and J shed 10 bases, with 15 bases lying between them. The CDR3 nucleotides are TGCGCCAGCAGCAATGACGGGGGATGGTCACCCCTCCACTTT. This translates into CASSNDGGWSPLHF.